This T cell receptor (beta chain) was found in a study of patients and donors after allogeneic stem cell transplantation. The CDR3 runs 14 residues. The ends were cut back, 4 bases at V and 2 bases at J, with 11 bases in the middle. CDR1 and CDR2 from the germline V gene are SGHRS and YFSETQ. This clonotype appeared many times. In TCRdb, the RT-PCR reads were re-called with MiXCR into one record per CDR3 protein. The sample contains roughly 30,000 distinct CDR3 sequences, 6.5% to 7% of which appear only once. The sequence came from a human donor who was either an allogeneic HSCT recipient or a stem cell or donor lymphocyte infusion donor (not recorded which). It is not recorded whose cells these are; they may come from a transplant donor. The sequenced material came from blood, either unsorted or a sorted T cell fraction (not recorded which). The rearrangement joins TRBV5-1 to TRBJ2-3; a possible D gene is TRBD1 (5 bases). The CDR3 region has the DNA TGCGCCAGCAGCCTTAGACAGCACACAGATACGCAGTATTTT. The encoded protein is CASSLRQHTDTQYF.